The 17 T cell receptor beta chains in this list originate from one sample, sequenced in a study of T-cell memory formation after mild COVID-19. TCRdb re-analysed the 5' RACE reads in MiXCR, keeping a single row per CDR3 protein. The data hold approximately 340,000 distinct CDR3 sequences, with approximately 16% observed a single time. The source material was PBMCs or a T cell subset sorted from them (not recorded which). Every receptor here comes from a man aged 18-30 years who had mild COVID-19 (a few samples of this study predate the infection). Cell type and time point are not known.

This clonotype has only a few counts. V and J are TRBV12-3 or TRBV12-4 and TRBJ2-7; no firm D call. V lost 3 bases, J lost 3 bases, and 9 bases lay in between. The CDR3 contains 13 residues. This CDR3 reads CASSFVAGYEQYV. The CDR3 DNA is TGTGCCAGCAGTTTTGTAGCCGGCTACGAGCAGTACGTC.

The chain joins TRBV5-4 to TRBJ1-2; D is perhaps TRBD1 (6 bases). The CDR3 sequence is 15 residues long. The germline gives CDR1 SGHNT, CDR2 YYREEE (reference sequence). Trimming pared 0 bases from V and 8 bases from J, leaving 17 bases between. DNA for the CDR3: TGTGCCAGCAGCTTGGGGGACACAGGATCGTACGGCTACACCTTC. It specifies CASSLGDTGSYGYTF.

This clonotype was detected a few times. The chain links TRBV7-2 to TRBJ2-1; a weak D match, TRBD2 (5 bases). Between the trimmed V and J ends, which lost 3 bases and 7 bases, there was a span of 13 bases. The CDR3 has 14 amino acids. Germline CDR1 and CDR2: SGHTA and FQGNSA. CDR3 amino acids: CASSLAGIRNEQFF. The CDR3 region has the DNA TGTGCCAGCAGCTTGGCGGGTATTCGGAATGAGCAGTTCTTC.

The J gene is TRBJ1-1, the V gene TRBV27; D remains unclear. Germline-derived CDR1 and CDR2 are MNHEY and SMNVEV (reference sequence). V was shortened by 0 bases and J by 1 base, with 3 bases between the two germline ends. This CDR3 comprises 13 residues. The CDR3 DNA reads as TGTGCCAGCAGTTTATCGTGGAACACTGAAGCTTTCTTT. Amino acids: CASSLSWNTEAFF.

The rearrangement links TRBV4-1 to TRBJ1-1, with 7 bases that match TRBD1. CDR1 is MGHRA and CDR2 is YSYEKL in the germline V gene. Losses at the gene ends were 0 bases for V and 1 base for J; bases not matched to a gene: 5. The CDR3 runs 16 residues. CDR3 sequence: CASSQELGQRNTEAFF. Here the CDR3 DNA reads TGCGCCAGCAGCCAAGAATTGGGACAGAGGAACACTGAAGCTTTCTTT.

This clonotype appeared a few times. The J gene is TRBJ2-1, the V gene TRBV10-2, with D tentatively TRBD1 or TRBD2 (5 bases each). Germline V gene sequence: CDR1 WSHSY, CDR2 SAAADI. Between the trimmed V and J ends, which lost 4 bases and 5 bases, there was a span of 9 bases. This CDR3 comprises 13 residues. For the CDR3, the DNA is TGCGCCAGCAGTGGGGGACGGGACAATGAGCAGTTCTTC. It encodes CASSGGRDNEQFF.

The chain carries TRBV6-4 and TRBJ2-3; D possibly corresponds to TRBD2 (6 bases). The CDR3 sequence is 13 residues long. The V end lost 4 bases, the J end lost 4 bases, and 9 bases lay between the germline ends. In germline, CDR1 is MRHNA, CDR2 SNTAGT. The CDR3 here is CASSVREADTQYF. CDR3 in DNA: TGTGCCAGCAGTGTCAGGGAGGCAGATACGCAGTATTTT.

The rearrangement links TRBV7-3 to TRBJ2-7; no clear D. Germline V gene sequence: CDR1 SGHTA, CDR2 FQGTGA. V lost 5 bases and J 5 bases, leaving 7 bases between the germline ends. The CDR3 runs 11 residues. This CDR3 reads CASSLWNEQYF. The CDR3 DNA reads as TGTGCCAGCAGCCTCTGGAACGAGCAGTACTTC.

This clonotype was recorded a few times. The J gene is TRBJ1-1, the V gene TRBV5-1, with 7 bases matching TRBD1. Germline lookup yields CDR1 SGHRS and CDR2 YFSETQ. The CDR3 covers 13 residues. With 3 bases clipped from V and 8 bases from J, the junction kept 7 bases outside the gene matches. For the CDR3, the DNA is TGCGCCAGCAGCTCCGGGACAGCCCTGGAAGCTTTCTTT. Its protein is CASSSGTALEAFF.

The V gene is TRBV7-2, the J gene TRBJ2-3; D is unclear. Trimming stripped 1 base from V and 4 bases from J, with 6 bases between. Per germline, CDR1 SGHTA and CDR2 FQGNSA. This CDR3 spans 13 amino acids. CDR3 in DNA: TGTGCCAGCAGCTTAGTCCTGGCAGATACGCAGTATTTT. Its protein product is CASSLVLADTQYF.

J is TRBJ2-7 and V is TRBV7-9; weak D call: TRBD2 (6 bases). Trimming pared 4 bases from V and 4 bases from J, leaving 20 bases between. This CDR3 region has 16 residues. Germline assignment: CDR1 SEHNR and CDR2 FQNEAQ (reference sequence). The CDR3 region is CASSSSPGERGYEQYF. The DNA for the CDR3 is TGTGCCAGCAGCTCATCCCCGGGGGAACGGGGTTACGAGCAGTACTTC.

The CDR3 spells CSVGARETQYF. The CDR3 DNA sequence: TGCAGCGTCGGGGCGCGTGAGACCCAGTACTTC. The chain is built from TRBV29-1 and TRBJ2-5, with D possibly called TRBD1 or TRBD2 (5 bases each). The CDR3 is 11 amino acids. Trimming took 6 bases from V and 5 from J, leaving 10 bases between them. Germline assignment: CDR1 SQVTM and CDR2 ANQGSEA.

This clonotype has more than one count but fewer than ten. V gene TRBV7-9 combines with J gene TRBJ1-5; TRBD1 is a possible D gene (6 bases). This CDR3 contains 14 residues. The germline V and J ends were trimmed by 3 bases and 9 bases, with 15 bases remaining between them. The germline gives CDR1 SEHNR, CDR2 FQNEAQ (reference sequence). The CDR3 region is CASSFGGLRGPQHF. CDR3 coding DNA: TGTGCCAGCAGCTTTGGGGGCCTAAGAGGGCCCCAGCATTTT.

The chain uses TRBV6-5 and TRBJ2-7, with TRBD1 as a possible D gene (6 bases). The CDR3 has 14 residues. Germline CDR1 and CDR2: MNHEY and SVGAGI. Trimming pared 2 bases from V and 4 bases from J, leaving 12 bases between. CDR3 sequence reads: CASSYTRGGYEQYV. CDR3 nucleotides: TGTGCCAGCAGTTACACCCGAGGGGGATACGAGCAGTACGTC.

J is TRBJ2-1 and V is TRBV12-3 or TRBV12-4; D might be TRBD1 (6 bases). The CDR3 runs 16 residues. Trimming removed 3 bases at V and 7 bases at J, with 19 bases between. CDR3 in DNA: TGTGCCAGCAGTTTGGGCCCAGGGGTAGGGTTTAATGAGCAGTTCTTC. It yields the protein CASSLGPGVGFNEQFF.

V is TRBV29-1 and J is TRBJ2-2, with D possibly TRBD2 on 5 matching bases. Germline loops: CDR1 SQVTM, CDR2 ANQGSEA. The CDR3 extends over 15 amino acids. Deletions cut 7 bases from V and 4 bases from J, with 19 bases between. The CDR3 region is CSALPGSLGTGELFF. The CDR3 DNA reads TGCAGCGCACTTCCGGGGAGTTTAGGCACCGGGGAGCTGTTTTTT.

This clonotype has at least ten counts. Here the CDR3 reads CASRPPEVHTF. The DNA of the CDR3 is TGTGCCAGCAGACCCCCCGAGGTCCACACCTTC. The rearrangement links TRBV7-9 to TRBJ1-2, with D uncertain. The CDR3 runs to 11 residues. Germline V lookup: CDR1 SEHNR, CDR2 FQNEAQ (reference sequence). V was shortened by 6 bases and J by 12 bases, with 14 bases between the two germline ends.